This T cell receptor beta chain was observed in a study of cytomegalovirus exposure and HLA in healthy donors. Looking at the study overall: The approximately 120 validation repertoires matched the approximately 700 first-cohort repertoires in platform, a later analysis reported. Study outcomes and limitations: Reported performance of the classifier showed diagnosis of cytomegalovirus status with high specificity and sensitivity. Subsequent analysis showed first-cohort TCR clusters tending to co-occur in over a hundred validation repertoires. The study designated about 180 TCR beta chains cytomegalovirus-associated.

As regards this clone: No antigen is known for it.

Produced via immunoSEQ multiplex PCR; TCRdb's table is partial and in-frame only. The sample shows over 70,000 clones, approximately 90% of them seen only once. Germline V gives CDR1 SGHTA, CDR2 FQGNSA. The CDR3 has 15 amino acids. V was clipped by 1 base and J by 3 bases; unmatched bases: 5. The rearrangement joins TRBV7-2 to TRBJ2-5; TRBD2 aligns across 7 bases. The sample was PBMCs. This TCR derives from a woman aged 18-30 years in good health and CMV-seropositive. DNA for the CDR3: TGTGCCAGCAGCTTAGTAGGGCTAGCGGAAGAGACCCAGTACTTC. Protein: CASSLVGLAEETQYF.